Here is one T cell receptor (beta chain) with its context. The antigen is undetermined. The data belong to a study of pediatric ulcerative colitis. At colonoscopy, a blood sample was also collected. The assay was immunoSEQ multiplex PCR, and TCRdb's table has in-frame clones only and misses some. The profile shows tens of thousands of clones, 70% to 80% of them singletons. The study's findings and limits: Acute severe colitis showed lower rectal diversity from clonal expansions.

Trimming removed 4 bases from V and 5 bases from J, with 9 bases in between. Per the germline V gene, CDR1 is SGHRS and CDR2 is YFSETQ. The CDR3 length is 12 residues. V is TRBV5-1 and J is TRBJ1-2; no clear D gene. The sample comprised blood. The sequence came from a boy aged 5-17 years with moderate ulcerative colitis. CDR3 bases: TGCGCCAGCAGCGAAACAGCTTATGGCTACACCTTC. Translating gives CASSETAYGYTF. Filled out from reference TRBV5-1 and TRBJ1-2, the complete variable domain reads KAGVTQTPRYLIKTRGQQVTLSCSPISGHRSVSWYQQTPGQGLQFLFEYFSETQRNKGNFPGRFSGRQFSNSRSEMNVSTLELGDSALYLCASSETAYGYTFGSGTRLTVV.